This T cell receptor (beta chain) was captured in a study of T-cell reconstitution after alpha-beta-depleted transplantation in children. The authors prepared the TCRbeta library with unique molecular identifiers. A single record per CDR3 protein comes from TCRdb applying MiXCR to the PCR reads. The sample has approximately 500,000 distinct CDR3 sequences; over 9.5% are singletons. The table lists this clonotype with many counts. The CDR3 is 13 amino acids. Germline CDR1 SGHKS, CDR2 YYEKEE (reference sequence). Trimming removed 3 bases from V and 10 bases from J; junction bases left unmatched: 4. This chain uses TRBV5-5 with TRBJ1-6, with 7 nucleotides matching TRBD1. The material sequenced was PBMCs, taken before TCRalphabeta/CD19-depleted stem cell transplant. This sequence was found in a child aged 2-15 years with inherited bone marrow failure, due to receive a stem cell transplant. CDR3 sequence: CASSSLQGSPLHF. For the CDR3, the DNA is TGTGCCAGCAGCTCACTACAGGGGTCACCCCTCCACTTT.